Sequencing of this T cell receptor beta chain was carried out in a study of early T cells in non-severe SARS-CoV-2 infection. The CDR3 has 13 residues. Trimming took off 9 bases at V and 1 base at J, with 12 bases between the two ends. Germline CDR1 reads SGHVS; CDR2 reads FNYEAQ. This clonotype was picked up many times. Unique molecular identifiers (one per individual cDNA molecule) were attached. Each CDR3 protein is one row after TCRdb ran MiXCR on the 5' RACE reads. The data contain around 27,000 distinct CDR3 sequences, about 3.9% of them seen just once; the ten biggest clones take up 7.5% to 9%.

This receptor was identified in an adult who was a healthcare worker with PCR-confirmed SARS-CoV-2 infection or an uninfected control (not recorded which). The sequenced sample was whole blood. This chain links TRBV7-6 with TRBJ1-1; possibly TRBD1 for D (6 bases). CDR3: CASGGQWNTEAFF. The CDR3 bases are TGTGCCAGTGGTGGACAGTGGAACACTGAAGCTTTCTTT.